This TCR beta chain was found in a study of shared clonotypes between healthy human individuals. Study overall: A couple of female and a few male donors aged 18 to 49 were enrolled.

The sequenced material, unsorted PBMC DNA, was run on ten immunoSEQ deep assay plates. In the authors' workflow: Filtering differed, since immunoSEQ gave only junction sequences and no quality scores. Clones were sequenced by immunoSEQ multiplex PCR, and TCRdb holds only the in-frame ones, with some missing. V and J calls and clone size are as listed in that table; D and trimming were resolved from the DNA. Of about 490,000 clones detected, about 84% appear once; the ten largest clones hold about an eighth. The specimen was PBMCs. The sequence was obtained from a woman between 40 and 50 years old in good health. Some clones in this sample may be carry-over from other donors' samples.

CDR3 loop: CASSAGRGPYNEQFF. The CDR3 coding sequence is TGTGCCAGCAGCGCCGGCAGGGGACCCTACAATGAGCAGTTCTTC. The chain is built from TRBV9 and TRBJ2-1; possible D gene TRBD1, 6 bases. The CDR3 is 15 amino acids. Trimming took off 3 bases at V and 2 bases at J, with 12 bases between the two ends. The germline V gene encodes CDR1 SGDLS and CDR2 YYNGEE.